This T cell receptor beta chain was captured by sequencing in a study of Tregs in tolerant kidney transplant recipients. Study results and caveats: No direct test of biological reproducibility was done here. Antigen-driven expansion was suggested because donor-specific Tregs expanded more than all Tregs in tolerant patients.

The protocol was immunoSEQ multiplex PCR, while the TCRdb copy is restricted to in-frame clones and leaves out a portion. The sample gives 50,000 or so clones, 89% of which show up once; around 15% is in the top ten. Recipients received nonmyeloablative bone marrow transplants from related graft donors, with transient mixed chimerism. CD4+CD25+CD127- Tregs, CD4+CD25- non-Tregs, CD4 and CD8 cells were sorted. Concerning this clone itself: What it binds is not known.

This TCR was recovered from a human patient who received a combined kidney and bone marrow transplant. Some T cells may be supplied by the graft donor. The sequencing used CD8+ T cells from blood (PBMCs), collected 12 months after the transplant.

The chain's CDR3 is CASSPPLSEQYF. The CDR3 coding sequence is TGTGCCAGCTCACCACCTTTATCTGAGCAGTACTTC. The chain combines TRBV18 with TRBJ2-5; no clear D gene. The CDR3 runs to 12 residues. With 0 bases removed from V and 11 bases from J, the gap between germline ends came to 10 bases. The germline V gene encodes CDR1 KGHSH and CDR2 LQKENI.